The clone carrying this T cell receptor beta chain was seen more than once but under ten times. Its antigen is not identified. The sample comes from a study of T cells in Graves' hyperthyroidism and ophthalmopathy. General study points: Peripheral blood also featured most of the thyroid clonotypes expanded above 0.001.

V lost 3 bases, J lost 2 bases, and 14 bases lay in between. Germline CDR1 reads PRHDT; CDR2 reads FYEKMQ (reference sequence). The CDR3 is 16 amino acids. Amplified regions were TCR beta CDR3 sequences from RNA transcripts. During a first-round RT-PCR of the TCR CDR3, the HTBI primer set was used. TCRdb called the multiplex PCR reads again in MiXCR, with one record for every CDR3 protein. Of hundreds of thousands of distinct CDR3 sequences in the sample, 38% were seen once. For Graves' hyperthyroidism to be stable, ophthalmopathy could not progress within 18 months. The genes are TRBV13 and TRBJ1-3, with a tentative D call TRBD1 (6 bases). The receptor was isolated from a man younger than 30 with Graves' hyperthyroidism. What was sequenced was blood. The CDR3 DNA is TGTGCCAGCAGCTTTTGGTCACAGGGCCCTGGAAACACCATATATTTT. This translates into CASSFWSQGPGNTIYF.